This paragraph reports one T cell receptor beta chain. How the authors handled the data: Estimation of nucleated cell counts was performed using reference gene primer amplification. The protocol was immunoSEQ multiplex PCR, while the TCRdb copy is restricted to in-frame clones and leaves out a portion. That table gives V, J and clone size, and the DNA gave D and trimming. The sample contains about 360,000 clones, around 87% of which appear only once. The cohort comprised adults aged roughly 18 to 90 years residing in under 25 US areas. This sample is drawn from a study of blood T cell repertoires in COVID-19. Germline-derived CDR1 and CDR2 are MGHDK and SYGVNS. The CDR3 covers 13 residues. The junction had 7 bases not matched to a gene; V was cut back by 8 bases and J by 8 bases.

This clonotype was sampled from a man between 25 and 39 years old who had recovered from COVID-19. This chain connects TRBV25-1 to TRBJ1-4, with TRBD1 matching over 8 bases. Sequencing was carried out using PBMCs or T cells enriched from blood (not recorded which). CDR3 nucleotides: TGTGCCAGCTGCGACAGGGGAATCGAAAAACTGTTTTTT. Translated, it gives CASCDRGIEKLFF.